This TCR beta chain appears in the sequencing data of a study of spatial heterogeneity in lung cancer. This sample's time point: sample taken at primary tumor resection. V was pared by 4 bases and J by 1 base, with 4 bases of the junction left unmatched. Germline values: CDR1 MGHRA, CDR2 YSYEKL. The CDR3 runs to 15 residues. The presence of a unique molecular identifier marked each TCR cDNA molecule. TCRdb ran MiXCR on the 5' RACE reads and lists one entry per CDR3 protein. The sample yields about 48,000 distinct CDR3 sequences, approximately 5% seen once. The sequence came from a male donor with early-stage non-small cell lung cancer. Sequenced here: PBMCs, sampled at surgery. This sequence joins TRBV4-1 and TRBJ1-5, with 7 bases lining up with TRBD1. CDR3 amino acids: CASSRGQDSNQPQHF. The CDR3, as DNA: TGCGCCAGCAGCCGAGGACAGGACAGCAATCAGCCCCAGCATTTT.